The sequence of this T cell receptor beta chain was determined in a study of tumor-infiltrating lymphocytes in oesophageal squamous cell carcinoma. Germline V gene sequence: CDR1 KGHSH, CDR2 LQKENI. The CDR3 is 15 residues long. Trimming removed 0 bases at V and 4 bases at J, with 12 bases between. TCRdb re-called the PCR reads through MiXCR, storing one row per CDR3 protein. The sample records around 23,000 distinct CDR3 sequences, under 40% being singletons. The V and J genes are TRBV18 and TRBJ1-2; no firm D call. Specimen: esophageal tumor tissue. The TCR was taken from a male donor with esophageal squamous cell carcinoma. The CDR3 is CASSPPTGLGYGYTF. The CDR3 DNA sequence: TGTGCCAGCTCACCACCGACGGGCCTGGGCTATGGCTACACCTTC.